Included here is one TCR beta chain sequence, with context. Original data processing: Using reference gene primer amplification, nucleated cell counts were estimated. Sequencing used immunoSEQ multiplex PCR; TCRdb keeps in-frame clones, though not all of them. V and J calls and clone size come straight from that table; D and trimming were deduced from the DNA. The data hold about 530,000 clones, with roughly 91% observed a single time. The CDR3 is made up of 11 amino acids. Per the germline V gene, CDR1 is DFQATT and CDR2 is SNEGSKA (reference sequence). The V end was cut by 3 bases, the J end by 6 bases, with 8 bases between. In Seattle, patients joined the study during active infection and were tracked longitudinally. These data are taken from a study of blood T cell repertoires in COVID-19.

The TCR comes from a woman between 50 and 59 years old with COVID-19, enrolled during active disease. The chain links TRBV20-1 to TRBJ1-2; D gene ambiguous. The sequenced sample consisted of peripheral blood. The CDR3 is CSASSWHGYTF. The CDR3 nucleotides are TGCAGTGCTAGTTCCTGGCATGGCTACACCTTC.